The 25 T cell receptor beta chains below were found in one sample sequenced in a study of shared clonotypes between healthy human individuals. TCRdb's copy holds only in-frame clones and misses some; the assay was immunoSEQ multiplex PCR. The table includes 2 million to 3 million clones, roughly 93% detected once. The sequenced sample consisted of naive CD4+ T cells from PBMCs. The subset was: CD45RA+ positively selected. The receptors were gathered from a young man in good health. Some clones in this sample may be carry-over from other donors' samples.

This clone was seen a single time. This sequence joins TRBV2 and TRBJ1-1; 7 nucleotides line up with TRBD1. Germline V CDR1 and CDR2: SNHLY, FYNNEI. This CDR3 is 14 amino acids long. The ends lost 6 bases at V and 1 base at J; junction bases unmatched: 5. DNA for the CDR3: TGTGCCAGCAGGAGGGACAGTCGGAACACTGAAGCTTTCTTT. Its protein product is CASRRDSRNTEAFF.

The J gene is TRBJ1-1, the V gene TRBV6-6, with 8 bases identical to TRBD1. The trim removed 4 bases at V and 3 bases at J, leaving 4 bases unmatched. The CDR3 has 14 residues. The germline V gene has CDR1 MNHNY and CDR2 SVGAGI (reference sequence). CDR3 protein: CASSSDRVDTEAFF. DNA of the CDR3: TGTGCCAGCAGTTCGGACAGGGTGGACACTGAAGCTTTCTTT.

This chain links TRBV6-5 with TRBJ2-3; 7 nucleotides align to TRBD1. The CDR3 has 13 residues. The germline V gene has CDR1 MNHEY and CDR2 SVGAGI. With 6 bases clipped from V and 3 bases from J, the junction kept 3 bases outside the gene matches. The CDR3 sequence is CASRKQGTDTQYF. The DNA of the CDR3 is TGTGCCAGCAGAAAACAGGGGACAGATACGCAGTATTTT.

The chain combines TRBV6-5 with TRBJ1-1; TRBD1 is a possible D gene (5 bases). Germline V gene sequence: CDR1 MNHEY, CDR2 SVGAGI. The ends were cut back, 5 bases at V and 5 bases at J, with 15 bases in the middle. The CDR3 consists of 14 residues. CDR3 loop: CASSLGPVQTEAFF. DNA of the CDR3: TGTGCCAGCAGTCTGGGGCCTGTACAGACTGAAGCTTTCTTT.

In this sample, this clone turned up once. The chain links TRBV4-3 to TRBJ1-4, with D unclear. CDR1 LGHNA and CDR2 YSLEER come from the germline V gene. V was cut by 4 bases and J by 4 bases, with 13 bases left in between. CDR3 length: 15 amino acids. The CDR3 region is CASSLGGGYNEKLFF. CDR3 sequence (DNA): TGCGCCAGCAGCCTGGGAGGAGGTTATAATGAAAAACTGTTTTTT.

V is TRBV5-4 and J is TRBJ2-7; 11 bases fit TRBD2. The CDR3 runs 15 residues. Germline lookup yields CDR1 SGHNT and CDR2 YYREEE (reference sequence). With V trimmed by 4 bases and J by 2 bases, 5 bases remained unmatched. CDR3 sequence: CASSSGTSGPYEQYF. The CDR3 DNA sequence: TGTGCCAGCAGCAGCGGGACTAGCGGACCCTACGAGCAGTACTTC.

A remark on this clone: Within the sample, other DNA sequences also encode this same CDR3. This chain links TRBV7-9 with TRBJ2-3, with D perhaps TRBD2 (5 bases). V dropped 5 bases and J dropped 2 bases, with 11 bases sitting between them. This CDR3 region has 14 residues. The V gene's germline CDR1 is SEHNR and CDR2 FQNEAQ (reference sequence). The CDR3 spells CASSRSGSTDTQYF. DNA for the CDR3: TGTGCCAGCAGCCGCAGCGGATCCACAGATACGCAGTATTTT.

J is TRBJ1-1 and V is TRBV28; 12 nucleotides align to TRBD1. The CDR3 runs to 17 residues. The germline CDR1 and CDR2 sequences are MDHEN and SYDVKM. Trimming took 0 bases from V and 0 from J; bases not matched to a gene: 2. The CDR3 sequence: CASSLWGQGALNTEAFF. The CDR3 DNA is TGTGCCAGCAGTTTATGGGGACAGGGGGCTTTGAACACTGAAGCTTTCTTT.

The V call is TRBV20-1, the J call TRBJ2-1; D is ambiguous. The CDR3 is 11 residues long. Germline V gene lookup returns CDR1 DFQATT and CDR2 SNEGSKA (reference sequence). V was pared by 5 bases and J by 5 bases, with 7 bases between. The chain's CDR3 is CSAPLNNEQFF. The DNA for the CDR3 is TGCAGTGCTCCGTTGAACAATGAGCAGTTCTTC.

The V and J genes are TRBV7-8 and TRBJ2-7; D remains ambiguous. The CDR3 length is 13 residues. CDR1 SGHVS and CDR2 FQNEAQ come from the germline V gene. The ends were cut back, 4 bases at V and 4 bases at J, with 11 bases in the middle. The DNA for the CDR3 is TGTGCCAGCAGCTCCCTACCCCTATACGAGCAGTACTTC. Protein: CASSSLPLYEQYF.

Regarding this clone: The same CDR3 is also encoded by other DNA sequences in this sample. CDR3 nucleotide sequence: TGTGCCAGCAGCTTAAACAGGGTGGATGAAAAACTGTTTTTT. Translation: CASSLNRVDEKLFF. J is TRBJ1-4 and V is TRBV7-3; possibly TRBD1 for D (6 bases). Germline CDR1 and CDR2: SGHTA and FQGTGA. This CDR3 spans 14 amino acids. The V and J ends lost 1 base and 6 bases respectively, with 9 bases between them.

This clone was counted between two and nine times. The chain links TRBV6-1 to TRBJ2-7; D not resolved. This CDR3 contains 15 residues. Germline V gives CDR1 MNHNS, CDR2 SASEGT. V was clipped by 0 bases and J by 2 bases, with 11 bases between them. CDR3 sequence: CASSEAWEKTYEQYF. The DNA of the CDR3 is TGTGCCAGCAGTGAAGCATGGGAAAAAACCTACGAGCAGTACTTC.

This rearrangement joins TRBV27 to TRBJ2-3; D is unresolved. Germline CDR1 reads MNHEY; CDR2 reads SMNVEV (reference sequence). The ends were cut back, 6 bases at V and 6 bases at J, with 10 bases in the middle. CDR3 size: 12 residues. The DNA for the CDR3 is TGTGCCAGCAGGAAGGTCAGGGATACGCAGTATTTT. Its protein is CASRKVRDTQYF.

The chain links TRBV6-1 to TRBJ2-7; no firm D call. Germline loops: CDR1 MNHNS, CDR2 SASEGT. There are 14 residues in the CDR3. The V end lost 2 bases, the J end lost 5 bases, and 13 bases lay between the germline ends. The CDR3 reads CASSESGRIDEQYF. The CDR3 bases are TGTGCCAGCAGTGAATCAGGCAGGATCGACGAGCAGTACTTC.

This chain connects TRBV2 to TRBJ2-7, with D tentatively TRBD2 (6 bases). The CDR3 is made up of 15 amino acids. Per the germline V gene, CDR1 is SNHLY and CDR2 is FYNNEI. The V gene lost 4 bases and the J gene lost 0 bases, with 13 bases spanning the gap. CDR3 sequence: CASSGAAGSSYEQYF. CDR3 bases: TGTGCCAGCAGTGGTGCGGCGGGGAGCTCCTACGAGCAGTACTTC.

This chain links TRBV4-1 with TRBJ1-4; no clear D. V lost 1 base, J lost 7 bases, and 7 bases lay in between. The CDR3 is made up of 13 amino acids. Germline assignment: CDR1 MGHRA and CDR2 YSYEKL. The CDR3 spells CASSQGAIEKLFF. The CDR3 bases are TGCGCCAGCAGCCAAGGGGCCATTGAAAAACTGTTTTTT.

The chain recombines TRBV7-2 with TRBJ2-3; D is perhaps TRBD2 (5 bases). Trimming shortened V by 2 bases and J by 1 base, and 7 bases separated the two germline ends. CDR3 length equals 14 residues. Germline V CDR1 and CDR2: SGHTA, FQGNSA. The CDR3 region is CASSLNGGTDTQYF. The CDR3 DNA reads TGTGCCAGCAGCTTAAACGGGGGCACAGATACGCAGTATTTT.

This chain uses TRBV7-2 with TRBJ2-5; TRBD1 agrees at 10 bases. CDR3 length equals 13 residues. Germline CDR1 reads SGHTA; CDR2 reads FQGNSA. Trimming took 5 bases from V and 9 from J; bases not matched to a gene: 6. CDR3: CASSPGTGVSQYF. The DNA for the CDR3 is TGTGCCAGCAGCCCAGGGACAGGGGTGTCCCAGTACTTC.

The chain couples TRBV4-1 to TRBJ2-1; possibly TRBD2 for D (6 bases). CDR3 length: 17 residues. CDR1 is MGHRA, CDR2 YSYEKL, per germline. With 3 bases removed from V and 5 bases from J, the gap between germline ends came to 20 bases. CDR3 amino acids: CASSHGRGIDMDNEQFF. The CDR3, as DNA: TGCGCCAGCAGCCATGGACGGGGGATCGATATGGACAATGAGCAGTTCTTC.

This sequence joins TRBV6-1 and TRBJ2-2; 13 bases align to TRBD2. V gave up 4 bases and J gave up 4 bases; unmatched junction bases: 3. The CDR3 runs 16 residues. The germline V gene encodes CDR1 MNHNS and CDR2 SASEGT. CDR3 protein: CASSVWTSGSTGELFF. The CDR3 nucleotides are TGTGCCAGCAGTGTGTGGACTAGCGGGAGCACCGGGGAGCTGTTTTTT.

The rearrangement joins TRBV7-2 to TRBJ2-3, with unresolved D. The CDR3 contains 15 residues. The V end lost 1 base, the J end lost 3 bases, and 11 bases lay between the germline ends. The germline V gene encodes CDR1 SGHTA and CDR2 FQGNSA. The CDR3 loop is CASSLEGGATDTQYF. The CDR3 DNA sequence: TGTGCCAGCAGCTTAGAGGGCGGAGCTACAGATACGCAGTATTTT.

The CDR3, as DNA: TGTGCCAGCAGTTCAAAGGGACTAGCGAGCTACGAGCAGTACTTC. Translated, it gives CASSSKGLASYEQYF. V gene TRBV27 combines with J gene TRBJ2-7, with 10 bases that match TRBD2. Germline assignment: CDR1 MNHEY and CDR2 SMNVEV (reference sequence). CDR3 length: 15 amino acids. Trimming at V came to 4 bases and at J to 3 bases, leaving 6 bases not matched to a gene.

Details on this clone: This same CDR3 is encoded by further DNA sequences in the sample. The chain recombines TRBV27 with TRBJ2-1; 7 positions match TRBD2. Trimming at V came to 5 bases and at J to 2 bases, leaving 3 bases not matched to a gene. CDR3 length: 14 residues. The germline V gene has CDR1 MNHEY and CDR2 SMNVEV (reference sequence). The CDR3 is CASSPSGTYNEQFF. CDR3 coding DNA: TGTGCCAGCAGTCCGAGCGGGACCTACAATGAGCAGTTCTTC.

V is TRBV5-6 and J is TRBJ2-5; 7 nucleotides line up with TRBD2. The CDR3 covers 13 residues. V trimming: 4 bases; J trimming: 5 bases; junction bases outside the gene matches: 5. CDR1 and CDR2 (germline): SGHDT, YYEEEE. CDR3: CASSPGGSETQYF. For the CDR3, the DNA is TGTGCCAGCAGCCCCGGCGGGAGTGAGACCCAGTACTTC.

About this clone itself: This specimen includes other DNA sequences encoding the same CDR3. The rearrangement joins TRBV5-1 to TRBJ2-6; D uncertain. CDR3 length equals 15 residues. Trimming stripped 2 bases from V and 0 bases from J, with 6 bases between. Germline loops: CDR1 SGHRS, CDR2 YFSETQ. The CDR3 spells CASSFTGSGANVLTF. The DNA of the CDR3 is TGCGCCAGCAGCTTTACGGGCTCTGGGGCCAACGTCCTGACTTTC.